The 26 T cell receptor beta chains listed next were all sequenced from one sample in a study of regulatory T cells in long-lasting Graves disease listed by TCRdb under 2021. Sample time point, as interpreted from the label and publication: newly diagnosed GD, antithyroid drugs for less than 3 months. For both TCR sequencing and RNA sequencing, RNA was extracted from PBMCs using TRIzol. Library method: multiplex PCR. The sequencer listed for this sample is Illumina HiSeq 4000. To build TCR beta libraries, CDR3 regions were amplified by Arm-PCR using iRepertoire HTBI primers. Through fastp at Q25 and MiXCR, TCRdb rebuilt clones from the public reads, retaining in-frame beta chains. Identical CDR3 protein sequences are pooled into one entry, listed with their most common genes and DNA. For this sample there are around 460,000 distinct CDR3 sequences; 14% appear just once. The ten largest account for approximately 19% of the sample.

This sample was also put to use in a study of T cells in Graves' hyperthyroidism and ophthalmopathy.

The input for sequencing was peripheral blood mononuclear cells (PBMCs), taken at new diagnosis, from a patient treated with antithyroid drugs. These receptors all stem from a woman between 45 and 65 years old with Graves disease. Donor details come from another sample of the same person, matched by shared clones.

This clonotype was found many times. This chain joins TRBV28 and TRBJ1-1; no definite D call. CDR1 MDHEN and CDR2 SYDVKM come from the germline V gene. V lost 3 bases and J 7 bases, leaving 12 bases between the germline ends. The CDR3 consists of 13 residues. CDR3 nucleotides: TGTGCCAGCAGTTTTAGGAGGACCAATGAAGCTTTCTTT. Translating gives CASSFRRTNEAFF.

This clonotype occurred a few times. The chain recombines TRBV19 with TRBJ1-2; 9 bases agree with TRBD1. V gave up 9 bases and J gave up 4 bases; unmatched junction bases: 6. CDR1 is LNHDA, CDR2 SQIVND, per germline (reference sequence). The CDR3 has 13 amino acids. The CDR3 coding sequence is TGTGCCAGCGTGGGGACAGGGACCTATGGCTACACCTTC. Amino acid sequence: CASVGTGTYGYTF.

Only a few counts were recorded for this clonotype. This may arise from a read error, as a much more abundant clone is one base away. J is TRBJ1-6 and V is TRBV28, with D tentatively TRBD1 (5 bases). Trimming pared 4 bases from V and 4 bases from J, leaving 8 bases between. Per the germline V gene, CDR1 is MDHEN and CDR2 is SYDVKM. CDR3 length equals 14 residues. CDR3 nucleotide sequence: TGTGCCAGCAGTTCAGGGCGTTATAATTCACCCCTCCACTTT. Its protein product is CASSSGRYNSPLHF.

This clonotype has ten or more counts. The V call is TRBV12-3 or TRBV12-4, the J call TRBJ2-2; a weak D match, TRBD1 (6 bases). The V gene lost 5 bases and the J gene lost 0 bases, with 13 bases spanning the gap. This CDR3 has 16 amino acids. CDR3 amino acids: CASSTQGSPNTGELFF. DNA for the CDR3: TGTGCCAGCAGTACACAGGGTTCCCCGAACACCGGGGAGCTGTTTTTT.

This clonotype was seen at least ten times. This chain uses TRBV30 with TRBJ1-3, with D unresolved. Germline V gene lookup returns CDR1 GTSNPN and CDR2 SVGIG (reference sequence). V lost 4 bases, J lost 3 bases, and 10 bases lay in between. The CDR3 length is 13 residues. CDR3 sequence (DNA): TGTGCCTGGACGGTTGGAAATGGAAACACCATATATTTT. As protein: CAWTVGNGNTIYF. The full variable domain, its missing parts supplied by reference TRBV30 and TRBJ1-3, is SQTIHQWPATLVQPVGSPLSLECTVEGTSNPNLYWYRQAAGRGLQLLFYSVGIGQISSEVPQNLSASRPQDRQFILSSKKLLLSDSGFYLCAWTVGNGNTIYFGEGSWLTVV.

This clonotype was counted only a few times. V is TRBV10-3 and J is TRBJ2-1, with TRBD2 identical over 11 bases. The V gene's germline CDR1 is ENHRY and CDR2 SYGVKD. The CDR3 consists of 15 residues. The trim removed 6 bases at V and 4 bases at J, leaving 5 bases unmatched. CDR3 in amino acids: CAIRRGLAEYNEQFF. Here the CDR3 DNA reads TGTGCCATCAGGAGGGGACTAGCGGAGTACAATGAGCAGTTCTTC.

This clonotype was seen a handful of times. The chain couples TRBV6-2 or TRBV6-3 to TRBJ1-6; 8 nucleotides agree with TRBD1. V shed 5 bases and J 8 bases; nucleotides not matched to a gene: 8. Germline lookup yields CDR1 MNHEY and CDR2 SVGEGT. This CDR3 spans 15 amino acids. The chain's CDR3 is CASSDRGRRDSPLHF. CDR3 nucleotide sequence: TGTGCCAGCAGTGACAGGGGCCGCAGAGATTCACCCCTCCACTTT.

The chain is built from TRBV28 and TRBJ1-1, with D possibly being TRBD1 (6 bases). V shed 8 bases and J shed 1 base, with 17 bases lying between them. Looked up from germline, CDR1 is MDHEN and CDR2 is SYDVKM. This CDR3 is built from 15 residues. DNA for the CDR3: TGTGCCAGCCGAGGGGGGGGACTTGGGAACACTGAAGCTTTCTTT. Its translation: CASRGGGLGNTEAFF.

At least ten counts were recorded for this clonotype. The chain links TRBV12-3 or TRBV12-4 to TRBJ1-5; TRBD1 is a possible D gene (6 bases). The V and J ends lost 3 bases and 1 base respectively, with 10 bases between them. This CDR3 has 15 amino acids. The CDR3 protein is CASSFSRGSNQPQHF. Written as DNA, the CDR3 is TGTGCCAGCAGTTTTTCCAGGGGCAGCAATCAGCCCCAGCATTTT.

This clonotype showed up many times. The J gene is TRBJ1-6, the V gene TRBV11-2, with D unclear. This CDR3 is 14 amino acids long. Germline lookup yields CDR1 SGHAT and CDR2 FQNNGV. Trimming removed 5 bases from V and 7 bases from J, with 12 bases in between. In nucleotides, the CDR3 is TGTGCCAGCAGCCCGGCGGGCAGCAATTCACCCCTCCACTTT. Its translation: CASSPAGSNSPLHF. The full variable domain, completed using reference TRBV11-2 and TRBJ1-6, is EAGVAQSPRYKIIEKRQSVAFWCNPISGHATLYWYQQILGQGPKLLIQFQNNGVVDDSQLPKDRFSAERLKGVDSTLKIQPAKLEDSAVYLCASSPAGSNSPLHFGNGTRLTVT.

On this clonotype itself: No conserved phenylalanine or tryptophan ends this CDR3, so it is likely a read error. The chain employs TRBV12-5 and TRBJ1-1; D remains ambiguous. The CDR3 covers 18 residues. Germline CDR1 is LGHNT and CDR2 is FRNRAP. The V end was cut by 1 base, the J end by 5 bases, with 23 bases between. CDR3: CASGLAPWTGEEGTEAFL. As DNA, the CDR3 is TGTGCTAGTGGTTTGGCCCCTTGGACCGGGGAGGAAGGGACTGAAGCTTTCCTT.

As to this clonotype: One base away lies a much larger clone, so this may be a sequencing read error. The CDR3 does not end in the conserved phenylalanine or tryptophan, so this is likely a read error. The gene calls are TRBV11-2 and TRBJ2-5, with a weak D call TRBD1 (5 bases). V shed 4 bases and J shed 4 bases, with 16 bases lying between them. In germline, CDR1 is SGHAT, CDR2 FQNNGV. The CDR3 has 15 residues. The CDR3 region is CASSSVQGSGETQYL. DNA of the CDR3: TGTGCCAGCAGCTCAGTCCAGGGTTCGGGAGAGACCCAGTACCTC.

This clonotype was observed a single time. The chain couples TRBV29-1 to TRBJ2-2, with D unresolved. Deletions cut 2 bases from V and 1 base from J, with 8 bases between. Per the germline V gene, CDR1 is SQVTM and CDR2 is ANQGSEA. The CDR3 runs to 14 residues. The CDR3 DNA is TGCAGCGTTGAAAAGGACGGGAACACCGGGGAGCTGTTTTTT. Translation: CSVEKDGNTGELFF.

The V gene is TRBV19, the J gene TRBJ2-1; weak D call: TRBD2 (6 bases). CDR1 and CDR2 from the germline V gene are LNHDA and SQIVND (reference sequence). This CDR3 comprises 14 residues. V was trimmed by 8 bases and J by 0 bases, leaving 11 bases between them. CDR3 coding DNA: TGTGCCAGTGCACTAGCATACTCCTACAATGAGCAGTTCTTC. Amino acids: CASALAYSYNEQFF.

This clonotype has a count of ten or more. The J gene is TRBJ2-5, the V gene TRBV20-1, with 12 positions matching TRBD2. V lost 3 bases, J lost 2 bases, and 7 bases stayed unmatched. The germline CDR1 and CDR2 sequences are DFQATT and SNEGSKA (reference sequence). There are 16 residues in the CDR3. For the CDR3, the DNA is TGCAGTGCTAGTATTTGGACTAGCGGGACTCAAGAGACCCAGTACTTC. Translation gives CSASIWTSGTQETQYF.

A note on this clonotype: A far bigger clonotype differs at one base, so this is likely a read error. V is TRBV28 and J is TRBJ2-1; TRBD1 is a possible D gene (5 bases). Looked up from germline, CDR1 is MDHEN and CDR2 is SYDVKM. The CDR3 is made up of 18 amino acids. Trimming pared 3 bases from V and 10 bases from J, leaving 28 bases between. The CDR3 DNA is TGTGCCAGCAGTTTCGACGACACAGGAAAAACCCCCGTCTACGAGCAGTTCTTC. It codes for CASSFDDTGKTPVYEQFF.

There are a few counts of this clonotype. This rearrangement joins TRBV19 to TRBJ2-1; 10 bases are a match to TRBD1. Germline CDR1 is LNHDA and CDR2 is SQIVND (reference sequence). The CDR3 is 14 amino acids. Losses at the gene ends were 1 base for V and 7 bases for J; bases not matched to a gene: 1. DNA of the CDR3: TGTGCCAGTAGTATAGGACAGGGGGCGAATGAGCAGTTCTTC. Translating gives CASSIGQGANEQFF.

This clonotype was observed a handful of times. The chain employs TRBV20-1 and TRBJ1-1; D remains ambiguous. This CDR3 comprises 11 residues. With 3 bases removed from V and 7 bases from J, the gap between germline ends came to 9 bases. Germline values: CDR1 DFQATT, CDR2 SNEGSKA (reference sequence). Written as DNA, the CDR3 is TGCAGTGCTAGGCCCCTTCGTGAAGCTTTCTTT. This sequence encodes CSARPLREAFF.

This clonotype was counted only a few times. This chain joins TRBV24-1 and TRBJ1-4; 12 bases map to TRBD1. Trimming removed 2 bases from V and 8 bases from J; junction bases left unmatched: 2. CDR3 size: 15 residues. Germline V gives CDR1 KGHDR, CDR2 SFDVKD. The CDR3 protein is CATSDSGTGGEKLFF. In DNA form, the CDR3 reads TGTGCCACCAGTGATTCCGGGACAGGGGGCGAAAAACTGTTTTTT.

This clonotype was detected ten times or more. The chain is built from TRBV7-8 and TRBJ1-1; D unclear. V lost 7 bases to trimming and J lost 1 base, with 13 bases between them. CDR1 and CDR2 (germline): SGHVS, FQNEAQ. The CDR3 length is 14 residues. The CDR3 sequence is CASTQLSGNTEAFF. DNA of the CDR3: TGTGCCAGCACCCAACTCTCGGGGAACACTGAAGCTTTCTTT.

The table lists this clonotype with many counts. The chain carries TRBV11-2 and TRBJ1-3, with TRBD1 matching 8 bases. CDR1 and CDR2 from the germline V gene are SGHAT and FQNNGV. The V segment lost 5 bases and the J segment 2 bases; nucleotides outside the gene matches: 5. The length of the CDR3 is 15 residues. In nucleotides, the CDR3 is TGTGCCAGCAGCCGTCAGACAGGGGCTGGAAACACCATATATTTT. This encodes CASSRQTGAGNTIYF. The whole variable domain, filled in from reference TRBV11-2 and TRBJ1-3, reads EAGVAQSPRYKIIEKRQSVAFWCNPISGHATLYWYQQILGQGPKLLIQFQNNGVVDDSQLPKDRFSAERLKGVDSTLKIQPAKLEDSAVYLCASSRQTGAGNTIYFGEGSWLTVV.

This clonotype has a handful of counts. This chain uses TRBV18 with TRBJ2-3; D gene unclear. Trimming cost V 1 base and J 4 bases, with 12 bases left between them. Looked up from germline, CDR1 is KGHSH and CDR2 is LQKENI. The CDR3 length is 15 residues. CDR3 residues: CASSPQRVVADTQYF. The CDR3, as DNA: TGTGCCAGCTCACCACAGAGAGTAGTGGCAGATACGCAGTATTTT.

This clonotype showed up just once. Given a much more abundant clone one base away, this may be a read error. The gene calls are TRBV27 and TRBJ2-1; D is unresolved. The CDR3 extends over 14 amino acids. The germline CDR1 and CDR2 sequences are MNHEY and SMNVEV (reference sequence). The V end was cut by 2 bases, the J end by 10 bases, with 15 bases between. The CDR3 DNA is TGTGCCAGCAGTTTAAATCGTCCATCCTACGAGCAGTTCTTC. Translation gives CASSLNRPSYEQFF.

In its sample, this clonotype was seen many times. The V call is TRBV28, the J call TRBJ2-3; 8 bases line up with TRBD2. The CDR3 has 16 residues. The V segment lost 6 bases and the J segment 0 bases; nucleotides outside the gene matches: 8. Germline V gene sequence: CDR1 MDHEN, CDR2 SYDVKM. This chain's CDR3 is CASSLSGSRSTDTQYF. CDR3 bases: TGTGCCAGCAGCCTCAGCGGGAGTAGGAGCACAGATACGCAGTATTTT.

This clonotype was recorded at least ten times. The rearrangement joins TRBV29-1 to TRBJ2-1; 7 bases agree with TRBD2. Trimming took 5 bases from V and 9 from J; bases not matched to a gene: 7. CDR1 is SQVTM, CDR2 ANQGSEA, per germline. The CDR3 covers 12 residues. CDR3 region: CSVRVGRGEQFF. The CDR3 region has the DNA TGCAGCGTTCGTGTGGGGAGGGGTGAGCAGTTCTTC.

This clonotype was seen only a few times. The CDR3 spells CASSQEGGPSGETQYF. The DNA of the CDR3 is TGTGCCAGCAGCCAAGAAGGGGGACCCTCGGGGGAGACCCAGTACTTC. The rearrangement uses TRBV4-2 and TRBJ2-5, with D tentatively TRBD1 (6 bases). Germline CDR1 is LGHNA and CDR2 is YNFKEQ. CDR3 size: 16 residues. V shed 0 bases and J shed 5 bases, with 16 bases lying between them.